The clone carrying this T cell receptor (beta chain) has at least ten counts. These data are taken from a study of T cells in Graves' hyperthyroidism and ophthalmopathy. Recently diagnosed hyperthyroidism of less than 2 months' duration affected patients aged 18 to 65. The CDR3 contains 14 residues. V lost 2 bases, J lost 4 bases, and 8 bases stayed unmatched. CDR1 is DFQATT and CDR2 is SNEGSKA in the germline V gene (reference sequence). RNA transcripts gave rise to amplified TCR beta CDR3 regions. First-round RT-PCR with HTBI primers amplified the TCR CDR3 region. TCRdb independently ran MiXCR on the multiplex PCR reads; one entry per CDR3 protein. Here the sample spans approximately 400,000 distinct CDR3 sequences, less than 20% being singletons.

The chain recombines TRBV20-1 with TRBJ2-7; TRBD2 matches at 7 bases. This clonotype originated in a woman younger than 30 with Graves' hyperthyroidism. Sequencing was done on a sample of blood. The CDR3, as DNA: TGCAGTGCTAGAAAAGCGGGGTTAGAGTACGAGCAGTACTTC. This encodes CSARKAGLEYEQYF.